These T cell receptor beta chains were read from a single sample in a study of OX40 agonist ivuxolimab in advanced cancers. Method: immunoSEQ multiplex PCR; TCRdb's copy keeps in-frame clones and lacks some. The sample holds tens of thousands of clones, 87% seen once. The sample here was CD4+ or CD8+ T cells sorted from blood, taken in a trial of the OX40 agonist ivuxolimab. Source of these receptors: an adult with an advanced solid tumor such as melanoma, head and neck, liver or kidney cancer. Each CDR3 is given with its conserved first and last residue. The D gene is left open where the match is weak. Expanded clones are given a class, and other clones once, few, many or no size at all.

size	V	D	J	DNA	CDR3
.	TRBV18	.	TRBJ1-5	TGTGCCAGCTCACCAAGCAATCAGCCCCAGCATTTT	CASSPSNQPQHF
.	TRBV7-9	.	TRBJ2-3	TGTGCCAGCAGCTTCACAGGTCCTTCTCGGGATACGCAGTATTTT	CASSFTGPSRDTQYF
.	TRBV28	TRBD1	TRBJ1-1	TGTGCCAGCACCCGACAGGGCGGCACTGAAGCTTTCTTT	CASTRQGGTEAFF
few	TRBV6-6	.	TRBJ1-2	TGTGCCAGCAGCAAAGGGTTAGGGGTCGTTTATGGCTACACCTTC	CASSKGLGVVYGYTF
.	TRBV7-2	.	TRBJ2-7	TGTGCCAGCAGCTTAGCGGGGAGATCCTACGAGCAGTACTTC	CASSLAGRSYEQYF
.	TRBV18	TRBD1	TRBJ2-5	TGTGCCAGCTCACCGGGACAGGGGGCAGAGACCCAGTACTTC	CASSPGQGAETQYF
.	TRBV6-5	.	TRBJ2-7	TGTGCCAGCAGTTACTCGTTCGCCGCCAGCTCCTACGAGCAGTACTTC	CASSYSFAASSYEQYF
.	TRBV6-5	.	TRBJ1-2	TGTGCCAGCAGCCTGGCGAGGGATGGCTACACCTTC	CASSLARDGYTF
.	TRBV11-2	.	TRBJ2-1	TGTGCCAGCAGCTTAGGACTAGGCAATGAGCAGTTCTTC	CASSLGLGNEQFF
.	TRBV11-3	TRBD1	TRBJ2-6	TGTGCCAGCAGCTTAGGACAGGGTCTCGAAGGGGCCAACGTCCTGACTTTC	CASSLGQGLEGANVLTF
once	TRBV28	.	TRBJ1-4	TGTGCCAGCAGTTCAAGGTCCCGGGGAAATGAAAAACTGTTTTTT	CASSSRSRGNEKLFF
once	TRBV14	TRBD1	TRBJ2-1	TGTGCCAGCAGCCAGCGCCAGGGGGTTAACAATGAGCAGTTCTTC	CASSQRQGVNNEQFF
.	TRBV28	TRBD1	TRBJ1-4	TGTGCCAGCAGTTCCCCCGGGACAGGGGCGGGAAAACTGTTTTTT	CASSSPGTGAGKLFF
.	TRBV7-9	TRBD1	TRBJ2-4	TGTGCCAGCAGCTTAGGGACAGGGCGAGAAAACATTCAGTACTTC	CASSLGTGRENIQYF
once	TRBV6-5	.	TRBJ2-2	TGTGCCAGCAGTTACCAGGGCTTGAACACCGGGGAGCTGTTTTTT	CASSYQGLNTGELFF
.	TRBV5-1	.	TRBJ2-2	TGCGCCAGCAGCGCCCAGGGTCGGACCGGGGAGCTGTTTTTT	CASSAQGRTGELFF
.	TRBV10-3	.	TRBJ2-1	TGTGCCATCAAAAGCGGGCCCTACAATGAGCAGTTCTTC	CAIKSGPYNEQFF
.	TRBV11-1	TRBD1	TRBJ2-7	TGTGCCAGCAGGTGGACAGGGGTTTCCGAGCAGTACTTC	CASRWTGVSEQYF
few	TRBV5-4	.	TRBJ1-6	TGTGCCAGCAGCTTGGTGGCGGATAATTCACCCCTCCACTTT	CASSLVADNSPLHF
.	TRBV7-2	.	TRBJ2-5	TGTGCCAGCAGCTTAACACGTATCCGAGAGACCCAGTACTTC	CASSLTRIRETQYF
.	TRBV5-1	.	TRBJ2-3	TGCGCCAGCAGCTTGGGACGCACAGATACGCAGTATTTT	CASSLGRTDTQYF
.	TRBV7-2	.	TRBJ1-2	TGTGCCAGCAACCCCAGGGCGGTAGGGGGCTACACCTTC	CASNPRAVGGYTF
once	TRBV29-1	.	TRBJ1-5	TGCAGCGTTGAAGATGAGGCAACAGGCACATCGCCCCAGCATTTT	CSVEDEATGTSPQHF
.	TRBV2	.	TRBJ1-4	TGTGCCAGCAGTGCAAGCGGGGCCCTTAATGAAAAACTGTTTTTT	CASSASGALNEKLFF